Below are 3 T cell receptor beta chains sequenced from a single sample in a study of shared clonotypes between healthy human individuals. This table comes from immunoSEQ multiplex PCR, and its TCRdb copy is limited to in-frame clones, with some not included. The table includes some 2,500,000 clones, about 90% detected once. The sequenced material came from naive CD4+ T cells from PBMCs. Sample subset: CD45RA+ positively selected. All receptors come from a man younger than 35 in good health. Some clones in this sample may be carry-over from other donors' samples.

The chain joins TRBV30 to TRBJ2-6; D unclear. Germline lookup yields CDR1 GTSNPN and CDR2 SVGIG (reference sequence). The V end was cut by 0 bases, the J end by 4 bases, with 4 bases between. The CDR3 runs 13 residues. CDR3 coding DNA: TGTGCCTGGAGTGTAAAGGGGGCCAACGTCCTGACTTTC. Its translation: CAWSVKGANVLTF.

This chain links TRBV5-8 with TRBJ1-5, with D maybe TRBD1 (6 bases). V was pared by 1 base and J by 0 bases, with 11 bases between. The germline V gene has CDR1 SGHTS and CDR2 YDEGEE. This CDR3 is built from 16 residues. The CDR3 loop is CASSLSGALSNQPQHF. The DNA of the CDR3 is TGTGCCAGCAGCTTGTCAGGGGCCCTTAGCAATCAGCCCCAGCATTTT. The full variable domain, rest sourced from reference TRBV5-8 and TRBJ1-5, is EAGVTQSPTHLIKTRGQQATLRCSPISGHTSVYWYQQALGLGLQFLLWYDEGEERNRGNFPPRFSGRQFPNYSSELNVNALELEDSALYLCASSLSGALSNQPQHFGDGTRLSIL.

In regard to this clone: The sample contains more than one DNA sequence encoding this CDR3. The chain has TRBV5-1 and TRBJ1-1, with a weak D call TRBD1 (6 bases). The CDR3 has 14 residues. CDR1 and CDR2 (germline): SGHRS, YFSETQ. V lost 4 bases, J lost 5 bases, and 15 bases lay in between. The CDR3 spells CASSLDRGGTEAFF. DNA of the CDR3: TGCGCCAGCAGCCTGGACAGAGGAGGAACTGAAGCTTTCTTT.